One and the same sample provided the 14 T cell receptor beta chains below, sequenced in a study of HIV-infected patients and healthy controls. One entry per CDR3 protein results from TCRdb running MiXCR on the 5' RACE reads. The sample carries 18,000 or so distinct CDR3 sequences, approximately 19% recorded once. Sequenced input: CD8+ T cells from blood. The receptors come from a human donor in good health.

This clonotype came up many times. The V and J genes are TRBV7-6 and TRBJ2-3; D could derive from TRBD1 or TRBD2 (6 bases each). Germline V CDR1 and CDR2: SGHVS, FNYEAQ. The ends were cut back, 5 bases at V and 0 bases at J, with 15 bases in the middle. The CDR3 covers 16 residues. The CDR3: CASSKGDSLSTDTQYF. The CDR3 region has the DNA TGTGCCAGCAGCAAGGGGGACTCCCTTAGCACAGATACGCAGTATTTT.

This clonotype appeared many times. The chain uses TRBV6-5 and TRBJ1-1; D perhaps matches TRBD1 (6 bases). V was shortened by 5 bases and J by 0 bases, with 16 bases between the two germline ends. Germline V lookup: CDR1 MNHEY, CDR2 SVGAGI. The CDR3 runs to 16 residues. CDR3 sequence: CASSHRVLGMNTEAFF. In DNA, the CDR3 is TGTGCCAGCAGTCACAGGGTCCTGGGTATGAACACTGAAGCTTTCTTT.

This clonotype was detected a few times. The chain has TRBV7-8 and TRBJ2-1; a possible D gene is TRBD2 (5 bases). The V and J ends lost 5 bases and 4 bases respectively, with 12 bases between them. The CDR3 is 14 residues long. CDR1 is SGHVS and CDR2 is FQNEAQ in the germline V gene. The CDR3 loop is CASSPEAAYNEQFF. The CDR3 DNA reads as TGTGCCAGCAGCCCGGAAGCGGCTTACAATGAGCAGTTCTTC.

V gene TRBV5-6 combines with J gene TRBJ2-6, with 7 nucleotides matching TRBD1. V trimming: 2 bases; J trimming: 3 bases; junction bases outside the gene matches: 5. Germline V gene data show CDR1 as SGHDT and CDR2 as YYEEEE. The CDR3 has 16 residues. As DNA, the CDR3 is TGTGCCAGCAGCTTAGAGACAGGGAGTGGGGCCAACGTCCTGACTTTC. It is translated as CASSLETGSGANVLTF.

This clonotype was counted at least ten times. The chain is built from TRBV4-1 and TRBJ2-3, with TRBD1 identical over 9 bases. CDR1 and CDR2 from the germline V gene are MGHRA and YSYEKL. V shed 1 base, J shed 3 bases, and the junction held 2 bases outside the gene matches. CDR3 length equals 15 residues. CDR3 residues: CASSQADRGTDTQYF. CDR3 nucleotide sequence: TGCGCCAGCAGCCAAGCGGACAGGGGAACAGATACGCAGTATTTT.

The chain couples TRBV12-3 or TRBV12-4 to TRBJ1-1, with 8 positions matching TRBD1. The V and J ends lost 2 bases and 6 bases, in that order; junction bases with no gene match: 5. This CDR3 contains 14 residues. CDR3 DNA: TGTGCCAGCAGTTTAACAGGGGGTCAATCTGAAGCTTTCTTT. Its protein is CASSLTGGQSEAFF.

In this sample, this clonotype turned up many times. The V gene is TRBV2, the J gene TRBJ2-3; tentatively, D is TRBD2 (6 bases). The CDR3 is 16 residues long. V shed 6 bases and J shed 2 bases, with 18 bases lying between them. Germline lookup yields CDR1 SNHLY and CDR2 FYNNEI. CDR3 in amino acids: CASRARLAKATDTQYF. CDR3 coding DNA: TGTGCCAGCAGAGCACGTCTAGCGAAGGCCACAGATACGCAGTATTTT.

The genes are TRBV6-6 and TRBJ2-3; TRBD2 agrees at 14 bases. The CDR3 runs to 20 residues. CDR1 is MNHNY, CDR2 SVGAGI, per germline (reference sequence). V trimming: 6 bases; J trimming: 5 bases; junction bases outside the gene matches: 19. This CDR3 reads CASRPARWGLAGVLEDTQYF. Written as DNA, the CDR3 is TGTGCCAGCAGACCCGCCCGTTGGGGACTAGCGGGGGTGTTGGAAGATACGCAGTATTTT.

At least ten counts were recorded for this clonotype. The chain uses TRBV6-5 and TRBJ1-4, with D hard to call. V lost 5 bases, J lost 7 bases, and 14 bases lay in between. The CDR3 runs 14 residues. Per germline, CDR1 MNHEY and CDR2 SVGAGI. This CDR3 is CASSDLTGTEKLFF. CDR3 nucleotides: TGTGCCAGCAGTGACTTGACGGGTACTGAAAAACTGTTTTTT.

The genes are TRBV11-2 and TRBJ1-1, with TRBD1 identical over 9 bases. CDR3 length equals 15 residues. CDR1 and CDR2 from the germline V gene are SGHAT and FQNNGV. J gave up 3 bases and V 0 bases, and 2 bases lay outside the gene matches. CDR3 sequence reads: CASSLEDRGDTEAFF. The CDR3 nucleotides are TGTGCCAGCAGCTTAGAGGACAGGGGAGACACTGAAGCTTTCTTT. Using reference TRBV11-2 and TRBJ1-1 for the parts outside the CDR3, the full variable domain is EAGVAQSPRYKIIEKRQSVAFWCNPISGHATLYWYQQILGQGPKLLIQFQNNGVVDDSQLPKDRFSAERLKGVDSTLKIQPAKLEDSAVYLCASSLEDRGDTEAFFGQGTRLTVV.

This clonotype occurred many times. The chain has TRBV12-3 or TRBV12-4 and TRBJ2-2; D is possibly TRBD1 or TRBD2 (5 bases each). The CDR3 totals 14 residues. Trimming took off 8 bases at V and 1 base at J, with 11 bases between the two ends. In DNA form, the CDR3 reads TGTGCCAGCTCCGGGACGGTGAACACCGGGGAGCTGTTTTTT. Protein product: CASSGTVNTGELFF.

The genes are TRBV6-2 or TRBV6-3 and TRBJ2-7; D is unresolved. Germline CDR1 and CDR2: MNHEY and SVGEGT. Trimming removed 5 bases from V and 2 bases from J, with 7 bases in between. There are 12 residues in the CDR3. The CDR3 here is CASSPPAYEQYF. The CDR3 nucleotides are TGTGCCAGCAGTCCCCCGGCCTACGAGCAGTACTTC.

In its sample, this clonotype was seen many times. This sequence joins TRBV20-1 and TRBJ2-1; TRBD2 aligns across 11 bases. This CDR3 region has 16 residues. Germline-derived CDR1 and CDR2 are DFQATT and SNEGSKA (reference sequence). The V gene end was trimmed by 4 bases and the J gene end by 5 bases; junction bases not matched to a gene: 10. For the CDR3, the DNA is TGCAGTGCTACGCGCGTAACTAGCGGGAGTAACAATGAGCAGTTCTTC. This encodes CSATRVTSGSNNEQFF.

This clonotype appeared many times. V is TRBV7-9 and J is TRBJ1-1; D not certain. With 4 bases removed from V and 1 base from J, the gap between germline ends came to 13 bases. The CDR3 length is 15 residues. Germline V gene sequence: CDR1 SEHNR, CDR2 FQNEAQ (reference sequence). DNA for the CDR3: TGTGCCAGCAGCTGGGCAATTGGGGAGAACACTGAAGCTTTCTTT. This encodes CASSWAIGENTEAFF.